Following are 28 T cell receptor beta chains from one sample sequenced in a study of shared clonotypes between healthy human individuals. Naive-designated CD8 cells lacked CD45RO, were positively enriched for CCR7, and omitted terminally differentiated effector memory CD45RA+ cells. Measured with immunoSEQ multiplex PCR; TCRdb has only the in-frame clones, and not every one. In the table there are approximately 1.9 million clones, roughly 93% of which are singletons. Sequenced: naive CD8+ T cells from PBMCs. These receptors all stem from a man aged 18 to 29 in good health. Some clones in this sample may be carry-over from other donors' samples.

The J gene is TRBJ1-4, the V gene TRBV29-1; D unclear. The length of the CDR3 is 13 residues. V gave up 7 bases and J gave up 8 bases, with 17 bases separating them. Germline V gene data show CDR1 as SQVTM and CDR2 as ANQGSEA. CDR3: CSAAPGGEEKLFF. Here the CDR3 DNA reads TGCAGCGCAGCCCCAGGCGGGGAAGAAAAACTGTTTTTT.

The chain links TRBV9 to TRBJ2-2; possibly TRBD1 for D (7 bases). Germline V lookup: CDR1 SGDLS, CDR2 YYNGEE. Trimming left V 5 bases short and J 2 bases short, with 25 bases between. This CDR3 region has 19 residues. The CDR3 bases are TGTGCCAGCAGTGAAGCCGGGACAGAAGGGGACTTAAACACCGGGGAGCTGTTTTTT. This encodes CASSEAGTEGDLNTGELFF.

About this clone: Other DNA sequences from this sample encode an identical CDR3 as well. The chain employs TRBV7-9 and TRBJ2-3; no clear D gene. Trimming left V 4 bases short and J 2 bases short, with 7 bases between. Germline loops: CDR1 SEHNR, CDR2 FQNEAQ (reference sequence). The CDR3 consists of 13 residues. CDR3 sequence (DNA): TGTGCCAGCAGCTCCGGAGTCACAGATACGCAGTATTTT. Its translation is CASSSGVTDTQYF.

The rearrangement joins TRBV6-6 to TRBJ2-5, with D possibly matching TRBD2 (7 bases). Trimming removed 5 bases at V and 5 bases at J, with 15 bases between. The V gene's germline CDR1 is MNHNY and CDR2 SVGAGI (reference sequence). This CDR3 has 14 residues. The CDR3 DNA is TGTGCCAGCAGTAAGGTCGGGGGGCAGGAGACCCAGTACTTC. Protein product: CASSKVGGQETQYF.

V is TRBV7-5 and J is TRBJ2-2; the D call in the table, TRBD2, was not verified against the DNA. TRBV7-5 is annotated as a pseudogene. The CDR3 totals 19 residues. The CDR3: CARSFEGPNFGRYTGELFF. CDR3 DNA sequence: TGTGCCAGAAGCTTTGAAGGGCCCAACTTCGGGAGATACACCGGGGAGCTGTTTTTT.

The genes are TRBV28 and TRBJ2-7; TRBD2 might be the D (6 bases). The CDR3 consists of 16 residues. V dropped 2 bases and J dropped 2 bases, with 16 bases sitting between them. Germline CDR1 MDHEN, CDR2 SYDVKM. Here the CDR3 reads CASSLELANSPYEQYF. Here the CDR3 DNA reads TGTGCCAGCAGTTTAGAACTAGCCAATTCTCCCTACGAGCAGTACTTC.

This chain links TRBV2 with TRBJ2-3, with D maybe TRBD1 (5 bases). Germline V lookup: CDR1 SNHLY, CDR2 FYNNEI. The CDR3 is 15 residues long. Trimming took 2 bases from V and 3 from J, leaving 12 bases between them. CDR3 region: CASSEMGLRTDTQYF. Here the CDR3 DNA reads TGTGCCAGCAGTGAAATGGGGCTGCGGACAGATACGCAGTATTTT. Looking up the rest from reference TRBV2 and TRBJ2-3 gives the full variable domain: EPEVTQTPSHQVTQMGQEVILRCVPISNHLYFYWYRQILGQKVEFLVSFYNNEISEKSEIFDDQFSVERPDGSNFTLKIRSTKLEDSAMYFCASSEMGLRTDTQYFGPGTRLTVL.

The V call is TRBV5-1, the J call TRBJ2-7, with 14 positions matching TRBD2. V trimming: 4 bases; J trimming: 4 bases; junction bases outside the gene matches: 7. The CDR3 is 16 amino acids. In germline, CDR1 is SGHRS, CDR2 YFSETQ. CDR3 DNA sequence: TGCGCCAGCAGCCCGGGACTAGCGGGGGCTTTTTACGAGCAGTACTTC. Residues: CASSPGLAGAFYEQYF.

This clone turned up a few times. The rearrangement links TRBV7-2 to TRBJ1-5; no clear D gene. Germline loops: CDR1 SGHTA, CDR2 FQGNSA. This CDR3 has 12 residues. V lost 8 bases and J 2 bases, leaving 7 bases between the germline ends. In DNA form, the CDR3 reads TGTGCCAGCGGACGACGCAATCAGCCCCAGCATTTT. Translating gives CASGRRNQPQHF.

The chain recombines TRBV27 with TRBJ2-5; 7 bases align to TRBD2. V dropped 5 bases and J dropped 1; count of bases not matched to a gene: 7. The CDR3 runs to 15 residues. CDR1 MNHEY and CDR2 SMNVEV come from the germline V gene (reference sequence). CDR3 loop: CASSPLPSGQETQYF. The CDR3 nucleotides are TGTGCCAGCAGTCCCCTGCCTAGCGGCCAAGAGACCCAGTACTTC.

The chain combines TRBV9 with TRBJ1-5; 7 bases agree with TRBD1. Germline CDR1 SGDLS, CDR2 YYNGEE. CDR3 size: 14 residues. V lost 3 bases, J lost 6 bases, and 6 bases stayed unmatched. The CDR3 DNA follows: TGTGCCAGCAGCGGAGGGACAGACGGTCAGCCCCAGCATTTT. Its protein product is CASSGGTDGQPQHF.

The chain recombines TRBV9 with TRBJ2-6; D is perhaps TRBD2 (6 bases). Germline CDR1 reads SGDLS; CDR2 reads YYNGEE. Trimming removed 0 bases at V and 1 base at J, with 14 bases between. The CDR3 is made up of 18 amino acids. CDR3 coding DNA: TGTGCCAGCAGCGTAGGTACGGGGGTCCGGTCTGGGGCCAACGTCCTGACTTTC. This gives the protein CASSVGTGVRSGANVLTF.

The chain employs TRBV27 and TRBJ2-6; no firm D call. This CDR3 is 15 amino acids long. The germline CDR1 and CDR2 sequences are MNHEY and SMNVEV (reference sequence). The V gene lost 5 bases and the J gene lost 4 bases, with 12 bases spanning the gap. The DNA for the CDR3 is TGTGCCAGCAGTCCCCGCATTGGCGGGGCCAACGTCCTGACTTTC. Its protein product is CASSPRIGGANVLTF.

This clone is a singleton in its sample. The J gene is TRBJ1-2, the V gene TRBV29-1; D is undetermined. The V end was cut by 0 bases, the J end by 3 bases, with 8 bases between. The V gene's germline CDR1 is SQVTM and CDR2 ANQGSEA. The CDR3 sequence is 13 residues long. The CDR3 coding sequence is TGCAGCGTTGAAGATATCCCAGACTATGGCTACACCTTC. Residues: CSVEDIPDYGYTF.

The chain uses TRBV7-3 and TRBJ2-2, with D unresolved. The CDR3 extends over 15 amino acids. Trimming removed 5 bases at V and 1 base at J, with 11 bases between. Germline assignment: CDR1 SGHTA and CDR2 FQGTGA. CDR3 nucleotides: TGTGCCAGCAGCCCGAGTCACAGGAACACCGGGGAGCTGTTTTTT. This translates into CASSPSHRNTGELFF.

The rearrangement links TRBV7-9 to TRBJ1-1; D uncertain. CDR1 and CDR2 from the germline V gene are SEHNR and FQNEAQ (reference sequence). This CDR3 has 12 residues. The V and J ends lost 3 bases and 8 bases respectively, with 10 bases between them. DNA for the CDR3: TGTGCCAGCAGCTTTCCGGGCCCCGAAGCTTTCTTT. The encoded protein is CASSFPGPEAFF. Full variable domain (remainder filled in from reference TRBV7-9 and TRBJ1-1): DTGVSQNPRHKITKRGQNVTFRCDPISEHNRLYWYRQTLGQGPEFLTYFQNEAQLEKSRLLSDRFSAERPKGSFSTLEIQRTEQGDSAMYLCASSFPGPEAFFGQGTRLTVV.

This clone was observed once. This chain links TRBV19 with TRBJ2-2, with 10 nucleotides matching TRBD2. CDR3 length: 14 amino acids. V gave up 7 bases and J gave up 3 bases; unmatched junction bases: 2. CDR1 LNHDA and CDR2 SQIVND come from the germline V gene (reference sequence). The CDR3 here is CASTGTSDTGELFF. CDR3 nucleotide sequence: TGTGCCAGTACCGGGACTAGCGACACCGGGGAGCTGTTTTTT.

J is TRBJ2-3 and V is TRBV28, with 8 bases identical to TRBD1. Per the germline V gene, CDR1 is MDHEN and CDR2 is SYDVKM. Losses at the gene ends were 8 bases for V and 5 bases for J; bases not matched to a gene: 6. The CDR3 spans 13 residues. The CDR3 DNA sequence: TGTGCCAGCTGGCAGGGGGCGGTAGATACGCAGTATTTT. This sequence encodes CASWQGAVDTQYF.

This chain connects TRBV4-1 to TRBJ2-7; perhaps D is TRBD1 or TRBD2 (5 bases each). The germline V gene has CDR1 MGHRA and CDR2 YSYEKL. Trimming shortened V by 0 bases and J by 3 bases, and 12 bases separated the two germline ends. CDR3 size: 15 residues. CDR3 in DNA: TGCGCCAGCAGCCAAGATACGGGAAGGGGCTACGAGCAGTACTTC. This sequence encodes CASSQDTGRGYEQYF.

CDR3 nucleotides: TGTGCCAGCAGCTTAAACCCCCTAGGCGAGCAGTACTTC. Translated: CASSLNPLGEQYF. This chain joins TRBV7-3 and TRBJ2-7; D uncertain. The ends were cut back, 1 base at V and 6 bases at J, with 10 bases in the middle. The CDR3 is 13 amino acids. Germline assignment: CDR1 SGHTA and CDR2 FQGTGA.

This clone was picked up a small number of times. The chain couples TRBV5-1 to TRBJ1-2; 7 bases match TRBD1. The CDR3 spans 14 residues. Per the germline V gene, CDR1 is SGHRS and CDR2 is YFSETQ. With 1 base clipped from V and 4 bases from J, the junction kept 4 bases outside the gene matches. CDR3 amino acids: CASSLSRTGYGYTF. The CDR3 bases are TGCGCCAGCAGCTTGAGTAGGACAGGCTATGGCTACACCTTC.

The chain has TRBV7-9 and TRBJ2-7, with D possibly matching TRBD2 (5 bases). CDR1 and CDR2 from the germline V gene are SEHNR and FQNEAQ (reference sequence). V was trimmed by 4 bases and J by 5 bases, leaving 9 bases between them. This CDR3 spans 12 amino acids. CDR3 DNA: TGTGCCAGCAGCTCCGAGGGCGACGAGCAGTACTTC. Protein product: CASSSEGDEQYF. The whole variable domain, remainder taken from reference TRBV7-9 and TRBJ2-7, is DTGVSQNPRHKITKRGQNVTFRCDPISEHNRLYWYRQTLGQGPEFLTYFQNEAQLEKSRLLSDRFSAERPKGSFSTLEIQRTEQGDSAMYLCASSSEGDEQYFGPGTRLTVT.

V gene TRBV9 combines with J gene TRBJ2-5; a possible D gene is TRBD2 (5 bases). The CDR3 is 15 residues long. Germline CDR1 is SGDLS and CDR2 is YYNGEE. The V gene lost 0 bases and the J gene lost 4 bases, with 13 bases spanning the gap. The CDR3 region has the DNA TGTGCCAGCAGCGTAGATGTCCTCGCGGGAGAGACCCAGTACTTC. This translates into CASSVDVLAGETQYF.

The chain is built from TRBV4-1 and TRBJ2-1, with 11 positions matching TRBD2. V gave up 8 bases and J gave up 3 bases; unmatched junction bases: 6. The germline V gene encodes CDR1 MGHRA and CDR2 YSYEKL. The CDR3 spans 15 residues. CDR3 amino acids: CASRTGTSGYNEQFF. The CDR3 coding sequence is TGCGCCAGCCGAACCGGGACTAGCGGCTACAATGAGCAGTTCTTC.

Notes on this clone: In the same sample, other DNA sequences code for this CDR3. V usage is TRBV27 and J usage is TRBJ2-7; D is perhaps TRBD2 (5 bases). Germline V gene sequence: CDR1 MNHEY, CDR2 SMNVEV (reference sequence). The ends were cut back, 5 bases at V and 3 bases at J, with 11 bases in the middle. The CDR3 length is 13 residues. The chain's CDR3 is CASSPRTGYEQYF. The CDR3 DNA sequence: TGTGCCAGCAGTCCAAGGACTGGCTACGAGCAGTACTTC.

Details on this clone: Other DNA sequences in this sample translate to the same CDR3. V usage is TRBV27 and J usage is TRBJ2-7; D not certain. V gave up 6 bases and J gave up 3 bases, with 12 bases separating them. The CDR3 runs to 13 residues. The V gene's germline CDR1 is MNHEY and CDR2 SMNVEV (reference sequence). The CDR3 DNA sequence: TGTGCCAGCAGCCTAAGGGCTAACTACGAGCAGTACTTC. Translation gives CASSLRANYEQYF.

The rearrangement links TRBV6-5 to TRBJ1-1, with D uncertain. Between the trimmed V and J ends, which lost 0 bases and 3 bases, there was a span of 11 bases. This CDR3 has 15 amino acids. Looked up from germline, CDR1 is MNHEY and CDR2 is SVGAGI. DNA for the CDR3: TGTGCCAGCAGTTACTCGGAGGAGGGCTACACTGAAGCTTTCTTT. This encodes CASSYSEEGYTEAFF.

The gene calls are TRBV5-1 and TRBJ2-1; D may be TRBD1 (5 bases). In germline, CDR1 is SGHRS, CDR2 YFSETQ. V lost 4 bases to trimming and J lost 9 bases, with 11 bases between them. This CDR3 has 12 amino acids. The CDR3 loop is CASSGEGVEQFF. Here the CDR3 DNA reads TGCGCCAGCAGCGGTGAAGGGGTTGAGCAGTTCTTC. The variable domain in full, completed from reference TRBV5-1 and TRBJ2-1, reads KAGVTQTPRYLIKTRGQQVTLSCSPISGHRSVSWYQQTPGQGLQFLFEYFSETQRNKGNFPGRFSGRQFSNSRSEMNVSTLELGDSALYLCASSGEGVEQFFGPGTRLTVL.